Below are 15 T cell receptor beta chains sequenced from a single sample in a study of molecular identifiers for immune sequencing clone quantification. MiXCR, run by TCRdb on the PCR reads, gives a single entry per CDR3 protein. Of about 40,000 distinct CDR3 sequences in the sample, about a fifth are singletons; the top ten hold about 6.6%. The sequenced material came from naive CD8+ T cells from blood, with Jurkat cell RNA spiked in. Subset denoted: FACS-sorted CD8+CD4-CCR7+CD45RA+ naive T cells. All receptors come from a human donor in good health. Some libraries in this study had Jurkat cell RNA spiked in.

The rearrangement joins TRBV19 to TRBJ2-1; D unclear. The CDR3 loop spans 13 amino acids. Germline CDR1 reads LNHDA; CDR2 reads SQIVND (reference sequence). V dropped 1 base and J dropped 7 bases, with 8 bases sitting between them. CDR3 amino acids: CASSIVRLNEQFF. The CDR3 DNA sequence: TGTGCCAGTAGTATAGTGCGCCTGAATGAGCAGTTCTTC.

This clonotype occurred many times. An end of the junction differs from the germline gene, which may be a read error. The chain recombines TRBV10-3 with TRBJ2-1; no clear D gene. CDR1 ENHRY and CDR2 SYGVKD come from the germline V gene. This CDR3 is 13 amino acids long. CDR3 residues: CAISEDDLNGQFF. As DNA, the CDR3 is TGTGCCATCAGTGAGGATGATCTAAATGGGCAGTTCTTC.

This clonotype has ten or more counts. In DNA, the CDR3 is TGTGCCAGCAGTGAAGCGCTATACTCCTACGAGCAGTACTTC. Encoded protein: CASSEALYSYEQYF. This sequence joins TRBV2 and TRBJ2-7; D is unclear. Trimming cost V 0 bases and J 0 bases, with 6 bases left between them. Germline V gene sequence: CDR1 SNHLY, CDR2 FYNNEI. CDR3 length: 14 amino acids.

This clonotype was seen ten or more times. The chain couples TRBV2 to TRBJ2-7, with TRBD2 matching over 7 bases. This CDR3 is built from 13 residues. Trimming removed 10 bases from V and 4 bases from J; junction bases left unmatched: 10. Germline V CDR1 and CDR2: SNHLY, FYNNEI. The CDR3, as DNA: TGTGCCACCCTTACAGCGGGAAGTTACGAGCAGTACTTC. Protein: CATLTAGSYEQYF.

A few counts support this clonotype. A read error may explain this, as a much larger clone is one base away. The chain links TRBV7-3 to TRBJ1-1; maybe TRBD1 (5 bases). Germline CDR1 SGHTA, CDR2 FQGTGA. V was trimmed by 6 bases and J by 6 bases, leaving 14 bases between them. CDR3 size: 13 residues. This chain's CDR3 is CASSSTGNAEAFF. CDR3 nucleotides: TGTGCCAGCAGTAGTACAGGAAACGCTGAAGCTTTCTTT.

This clonotype appeared many times. The V and J genes are TRBV4-2 and TRBJ2-7; D gene ambiguous. V lost 3 bases, J lost 7 bases, and 13 bases lay in between. This CDR3 has 13 residues. Per germline, CDR1 LGHNA and CDR2 YNFKEQ. The CDR3 nucleotides are TGTGCCAGCAGCCAGGGAAGAGCTAGGGAGCAGTACTTC. Its protein is CASSQGRAREQYF.

A few counts support this clonotype. This rearrangement joins TRBV28 to TRBJ2-5; D is unclear. The germline gives CDR1 MDHEN, CDR2 SYDVKM. This CDR3 comprises 15 residues. V lost 4 bases to trimming and J lost 4 bases, with 16 bases between them. The CDR3 coding sequence is TGTGCCAGCAGTTATTCACGGCAAGTGATAGAGACCCAGTACTTC. It encodes CASSYSRQVIETQYF. Full variable domain (remainder filled in from reference TRBV28 and TRBJ2-5): DVKVTQSSRYLVKRTGEKVFLECVQDMDHENMFWYRQDPGLGLRLIYFSYDVKMKEKGDIPEGYSVSREKKERFSLILESASTNQTSMYLCASSYSRQVIETQYFGPGTRLLVL.

In this sample, this clonotype turned up many times. The rearrangement uses TRBV4-3 and TRBJ2-7; 8 bases map to TRBD2. The CDR3 totals 15 residues. The germline V gene has CDR1 LGHNA and CDR2 YSLEER. The V gene end was trimmed by 2 bases and the J gene end by 2 bases; junction bases not matched to a gene: 5. CDR3 in DNA: TGCGCCAGCAGCCAACTAGCGGGCCAAGCCTACGAGCAGTACTTC. It encodes CASSQLAGQAYEQYF.

Only one count was recorded for this clonotype. A clone one base away is much larger, so this may be a read error. The chain couples TRBV7-2 to TRBJ2-7; no reliable D call. V was clipped by 5 bases and J by 1 base, with 15 bases between them. Germline CDR1 and CDR2: SGHTA and FQGNSA. This CDR3 comprises 15 residues. The CDR3 DNA is TGTGCCAGCAGCATTAGTAGCACGTCATCCTACGAGCAGTACTTC. It is translated as CASSISSTSSYEQYF.

The chain carries TRBV5-1 and TRBJ1-1; D is uncertain. The CDR3 covers 16 residues. Trimming stripped 0 bases from V and 3 bases from J, with 15 bases between. CDR1 is SGHRS and CDR2 is YFSETQ in the germline V gene. CDR3 amino acids: CASSLDSILWDTEAFF. CDR3 coding DNA: TGCGCCAGCAGCTTGGACTCCATCCTATGGGACACTGAAGCTTTCTTT.

This clonotype was found many times. The chain is built from TRBV24-1 and TRBJ2-2; D not resolved. From germline, CDR1 is KGHDR and CDR2 SFDVKD. The CDR3 length is 14 residues. V was cut by 8 bases and J by 0 bases, with 9 bases left in between. This CDR3 is CATNVGPNTGELFF. The CDR3 region has the DNA TGTGCCACCAATGTAGGACCGAACACCGGGGAGCTGTTTTTT.

There are many counts of this clonotype. This chain joins TRBV4-2 and TRBJ1-6; D is ambiguous. V shed 2 bases and J shed 5 bases, with 7 bases lying between them. The CDR3 extends over 14 amino acids. Germline loops: CDR1 LGHNA, CDR2 YNFKEQ. CDR3 residues: CASSQPMHNSPLHF. As DNA, the CDR3 is TGTGCCAGCAGCCAACCAATGCATAATTCACCCCTCCACTTT.

This clonotype was seen at least ten times. The chain recombines TRBV20-1 with TRBJ1-5; the D is unclear. From germline, CDR1 is DFQATT and CDR2 SNEGSKA (reference sequence). V was shortened by 0 bases and J by 0 bases, with 21 bases between the two germline ends. The CDR3 length is 19 residues. CDR3 sequence: CSARDFEAVVDYSNQPQHF. CDR3 sequence (DNA): TGCAGTGCTAGAGATTTCGAGGCCGTCGTTGATTATAGCAATCAGCCCCAGCATTTT.

This clonotype was seen many times. The DNA of the CDR3 is TGTGCCAGCAGCGGACAGGGTTCAGACTACGAGCAGTACTTC. Translated, it gives CASSGQGSDYEQYF. The chain employs TRBV5-4 and TRBJ2-7; 8 positions agree with TRBD1. Per the germline V gene, CDR1 is SGHNT and CDR2 is YYREEE (reference sequence). This CDR3 is 14 amino acids long. J lost 3 bases, V lost 4 bases, and 6 bases had no gene match.

This clonotype was seen many times. Written as DNA, the CDR3 is TGTGCCAGCAGCCAAGATTTTCGAGAGACCCAGTACTTC. Translated: CASSQDFRETQYF. The chain couples TRBV14 to TRBJ2-5; no reliable D call. Germline CDR1 and CDR2: SGHDN and FVKESK. The CDR3 runs to 13 residues. V lost 0 bases, J lost 4 bases, and 6 bases lay in between.